The T cell receptor (beta chain) under discussion was sequenced for a study of blood T cells in healthy people across ages. Study-wide results and limits: CMV status of donors was unknown, possibly confounding expanded clonotype changes.

With 5 bases clipped from V and 0 bases from J, the junction kept 12 bases outside the gene matches. The CDR3 loop spans 19 amino acids. The V gene's germline CDR1 is SGHTA and CDR2 FQGTGA. A second about 6 to 12 cycle PCR used barcoded and J-beta primers. One entry per CDR3 protein results from TCRdb running MiXCR on the 5' RACE reads. The sample consists of more than 900,000 distinct CDR3 sequences, 25% to 35% of them appearing once. For this clonotype: Antigen: not known.

The sample was also reused in another study, on T cells of mothers and their children.

Sequenced sample: blood. This TCR derives from a woman between 40 and 55 years old in good health. The chain carries TRBV7-3 and TRBJ2-6; 8 positions agree with TRBD2. The CDR3: CASSPLPSGPPSGANVLTF. The CDR3 coding sequence is TGTGCCAGCAGCCCCTTACCTAGCGGGCCCCCCTCTGGGGCCAACGTCCTGACTTTC.